Listed here is a single TCR beta chain. This sample was included in a study of regulatory T cells in long-lasting Graves disease. TCR beta libraries were built with iRepertoire HTBI primers and Arm-PCR of CDR3 regions. TCRdb used MiXCR to reprocess the multiplex PCR reads, holding one entry per CDR3 protein. This table holds roughly 500,000 distinct CDR3 sequences, 13% found once. Per the germline V gene, CDR1 is MNHEY and CDR2 is SVGAGI. The CDR3 is 13 residues long. V lost 4 bases to trimming and J lost 5 bases, with 11 bases between them. Time point indicated: newly diagnosed GD, antithyroid drugs for less than 3 months. PBMCs provided the RNA from which the TCR library was made. EDTA tubes received 7.5 to 9 milliliters of collected peripheral blood. The data also belong to a second study, concerning T cells in Graves' hyperthyroidism and ophthalmopathy. That paper notes: Also found in blood were most expanded thyroid clonotypes above 0.001.

The chain joins TRBV6-5 to TRBJ1-2; D gene ambiguous. The clonotype comes from a man aged 25 to 40 with Graves disease. The input for sequencing was peripheral blood mononuclear cells (PBMCs), taken at new diagnosis, from a patient treated with antithyroid drugs. Here the CDR3 DNA reads TGTGCCAGCAGTTCCCCTCGACTGTATGGCTACACCTTC. Translation gives CASSSPRLYGYTF.